These 8 T cell receptor beta chains were sequenced from one sample in a study of blood T cells in healthy people across ages. The authors ran a second PCR of about 7 to 11 cycles using a sample-barcoded 5' primer and a J-beta primer mix. MiXCR, applied by TCRdb to the 5' RACE reads, yields one record per CDR3 protein. The sample has over 700,000 distinct CDR3 sequences, roughly 53% seen once; the top ten hold approximately 41%. The source material was blood. These receptors were collected from an older man in good health.

The rearrangement links TRBV10-3 to TRBJ1-2; TRBD1 matches 7 bases. The ends lost 6 bases at V and 2 bases at J; junction bases unmatched: 6. This CDR3 is built from 14 residues. Germline CDR1 is ENHRY and CDR2 is SYGVKD. CDR3 sequence: CAIRSTGRNYGYTF. In nucleotides, the CDR3 is TGTGCCATCAGATCGACAGGGAGAAACTATGGCTACACCTTC.

In the case of this clonotype: A clone one base away is much larger, so this may be a read error. The gene calls are TRBV29-1 and TRBJ2-7, with TRBD2 identical over 10 bases. Germline CDR1 and CDR2: SQVTM and ANQGSEA. The CDR3 consists of 14 residues. The trim removed 4 bases at V and 7 bases at J, leaving 10 bases unmatched. The CDR3 DNA reads as TGCAGCGTTGGCACTAGCGGGGTCCACAATGAGCAGTACTTC. This encodes CSVGTSGVHNEQYF.

CDR3 residues: CSVELAGVDYEQYF. DNA for the CDR3: TGCAGCGTTGAACTAGCGGGAGTAGACTACGAGCAGTACTTC. V gene TRBV29-1 combines with J gene TRBJ2-7; 10 positions match TRBD2. Trimming took 2 bases from V and 3 from J; bases not matched to a gene: 4. Germline loops: CDR1 SQVTM, CDR2 ANQGSEA. The CDR3 contains 14 residues.

The V gene is TRBV2, the J gene TRBJ2-6; no clear D gene. Germline values: CDR1 SNHLY, CDR2 FYNNEI. Trimming stripped 6 bases from V and 2 bases from J, with 17 bases between. The CDR3 has 17 amino acids. CDR3 region: CASRDGRFNTGANVLTF. The CDR3 coding sequence is TGTGCCAGCAGGGACGGCCGTTTCAACACTGGGGCCAACGTCCTGACTTTC.

The V call is TRBV10-3, the J call TRBJ2-1, with unresolved D. The CDR3 extends over 17 amino acids. Trimming left V 2 bases short and J 8 bases short, with 22 bases between. Germline CDR1 reads ENHRY; CDR2 reads SYGVKD. In nucleotides, the CDR3 is TGTGCCATCAGTGAGGCTCTTACTGGGTACACGGACGATGAGCAGTTCTTC. This sequence encodes CAISEALTGYTDDEQFF.

This clonotype was found a few times. The chain couples TRBV7-2 to TRBJ2-3; 12 bases agree with TRBD2. This CDR3 contains 17 residues. Germline V gene data show CDR1 as SGHTA and CDR2 as FQGNSA. The J segment lost 4 bases and the V segment lost 0 bases, leaving 5 bases of the junction unmatched. CDR3 sequence: CASSLAATSGRSDTQYF. As DNA, the CDR3 is TGTGCCAGCAGCTTAGCGGCGACTAGCGGGAGATCAGATACGCAGTATTTT.

The gene calls are TRBV5-1 and TRBJ1-4, with TRBD1 as a possible D gene (6 bases). Trimming stripped 3 bases from V and 3 bases from J, with 12 bases between. This CDR3 is built from 15 residues. Germline CDR1 SGHRS, CDR2 YFSETQ. In DNA form, the CDR3 reads TGCGCCAGCAGCTCCCCGGCAGGGGCTAATGAAAAACTGTTTTTT. It is translated as CASSSPAGANEKLFF.

This clonotype occurred a few times. The chain couples TRBV9 to TRBJ2-5; the D is unclear. The J call may be incorrect, as the DNA end agrees better with TRBJ2-7. The germline CDR1 and CDR2 sequences are SGDLS and YYNGEE. The CDR3 is 17 amino acids. CDR3 nucleotide sequence: TGTGCCAGCAGCGTAAGTGACTCAAAGTTCGTCCCCTACGAGCAGTACTTC. This translates into CASSVSDSKFVPYEQYF.